In its sample, the clone carrying this T cell receptor beta chain was seen many times. What it recognizes is unknown. The data belong to a study of T-cell reconstitution after alpha-beta-depleted transplantation in children. Study results and limitations: T-cell numbers and diversity, one year after transplant, stemmed largely from T cells that were newly produced. Expanded graft clones, several hundred of them, were reportedly the source of alpha-beta T cells about two months after transplant. After transplant, high TCRbeta diversity at day 60 in some patients arose from surviving recipient T cells and thymic progenitors.

TCRbeta library preparation incorporated unique molecular identifiers. TCRdb called the PCR reads again in MiXCR, with one record for every CDR3 protein. The table lists about 1,000,000 distinct CDR3 sequences, about 26% of them singletons, with about 28% in the top ten. The V gene end was trimmed by 4 bases and the J gene end by 5 bases; junction bases not matched to a gene: 11. Germline CDR1 DFQATT, CDR2 SNEGSKA (reference sequence). This CDR3 has 15 amino acids. The chain combines TRBV20-1 with TRBJ2-1, with 7 bases that match TRBD1. The sequences come from PBMCs, mostly from graft donor cells, collected 360 days after TCRalphabeta/CD19-depleted stem cell transplant. The TCR was taken from a boy less than two years old who had a stem cell transplant for SCID, so the T cells may come from the graft donor. CDR3 DNA: TGCAGTGCTACAAAGCCTTGGGACAGCAACAATGAGCAGTTCTTC. Encoded protein: CSATKPWDSNNEQFF.